These T cell receptor beta chains were read from a single sample in a study of blood T cell repertoires in COVID-19. The assay was immunoSEQ multiplex PCR, and TCRdb's table has in-frame clones only and misses some. The sample lists about 73,000 clones; roughly 80% were seen once. Sequencing used peripheral blood. These TCRs come from an older woman with acute or convalescent COVID-19. Each CDR3 is given with its conserved first and last residue. A D gene is named only where the DNA matches it firmly. Clone size appears in some rows only: once, few, many, or a class for an expanded clone.

V: TRBV21-1
size: -
J: TRBJ2-5
D: -
DNA: TGTGCCAGCAGCAAAGTACCCGGGGGGGCCTACCAAGAGACCCAGTACTTC
CDR3: CASSKVPGGAYQETQYF

V: TRBV11-1
size: once
J: TRBJ1-2
D: -
DNA: TGTGCCAGCAGCTTATCCCCCACAGGAGACGGCTACACCTTC
CDR3: CASSLSPTGDGYTF

V: TRBV3-1/TRBV3-2
size: -
J: TRBJ1-1
D: TRBD1
DNA: TGTGCCAGCAGCCCCACACATGGGGGACAGGGAAACACTGAAGCTTTCTTT
CDR3: CASSPTHGGQGNTEAFF

V: TRBV6-5
size: -
J: TRBJ2-1
D: TRBD2
DNA: TGTGCCAGCAGTCGGGACTATTTCAATGAGCAGTTCTTC
CDR3: CASSRDYFNEQFF

V: TRBV4-1
size: -
J: TRBJ2-1
D: TRBD2
DNA: TGCGCCAGCAGCCAAGGGGAGGGACCCCCCTACAATGAGCAGTTCTTC
CDR3: CASSQGEGPPYNEQFF

V: TRBV3-1/TRBV3-2
size: once
J: TRBJ1-1
D: -
DNA: TGTGCCAGCAGCCCTGTGGGGGCGAACACTGAAGCTTTCTTT
CDR3: CASSPVGANTEAFF

V: TRBV5-5
size: -
J: TRBJ1-3
D: TRBD1
DNA: TGTGCCAGCAGCTGGGGGACAGTTTCTGGAAACACCATATATTTT
CDR3: CASSWGTVSGNTIYF